Listed here are 9 T cell receptor beta chains from one sample, sequenced in a study of response to subunit inactivated influenza vaccine. In TCRdb, the RT-PCR reads were re-called with MiXCR into one record per CDR3 protein. The data contain about 780,000 distinct CDR3 sequences, 18% of them singletons. The material sequenced was PBMCs from blood, taken 5 days after vaccination. These receptors were taken from a man aged 45-60 years who received an inactivated influenza vaccine.

J is TRBJ2-7 and V is TRBV7-2; 7 bases fit TRBD1. CDR3 length equals 14 residues. The germline V gene encodes CDR1 SGHTA and CDR2 FQGNSA. J gave up 7 bases and V 5 bases, and 11 bases lay outside the gene matches. CDR3 bases: TGTGCCAGCAGCCCAGGACAGGCGGGTCGGGAGCAGTACTTC. This translates into CASSPGQAGREQYF.

The V and J genes are TRBV5-5 and TRBJ2-5, with 7 bases fitting TRBD2. The germline V gene encodes CDR1 SGHKS and CDR2 YYEKEE (reference sequence). This CDR3 has 16 amino acids. Trimming removed 5 bases from V and 5 bases from J; junction bases left unmatched: 15. DNA for the CDR3: TGTGCCAGCAGGAGGGATAGGACTAGTGTTGCGGAGACCCAGTACTTC. It translates to CASRRDRTSVAETQYF.

This clonotype occurred a few times. The gene calls are TRBV9 and TRBJ1-2; possible D gene TRBD1, 5 bases. This CDR3 has 15 amino acids. Germline V gives CDR1 SGDLS, CDR2 YYNGEE. Trimming stripped 4 bases from V and 2 bases from J, with 15 bases between. The CDR3 nucleotides read TGTGCCAGCAGCCCATCAGGGACTCCGAACTATGGCTACACCTTC. This translates into CASSPSGTPNYGYTF.

This clonotype has more than one count but fewer than ten. The chain uses TRBV4-3 and TRBJ2-3, with a weak D call TRBD1 (6 bases). The germline gives CDR1 LGHNA, CDR2 YSLEER. CDR3 length: 16 residues. Trimming took off 3 bases at V and 0 bases at J, with 13 bases between the two ends. DNA of the CDR3: TGCGCCAGCAGCCAGCCCGGGACATCTAGCACAGATACGCAGTATTTT. This gives the protein CASSQPGTSSTDTQYF.

A few counts support this clonotype. The chain joins TRBV27 to TRBJ2-1; D may be TRBD2 (5 bases). Germline V gene lookup returns CDR1 MNHEY and CDR2 SMNVEV (reference sequence). CDR3 length: 14 amino acids. V lost 10 bases and J 2 bases, leaving 15 bases between the germline ends. The DNA of the CDR3 is TGTGCCACCCGTGGACTCCCTACCTACAATGAGCAGTTCTTC. It encodes CATRGLPTYNEQFF.

This sequence joins TRBV6-1 and TRBJ2-3, with 10 bases lining up with TRBD2. The CDR3 covers 17 residues. The junction had 9 bases not matched to a gene; V was cut back by 6 bases and J by 0 bases. The germline V gene encodes CDR1 MNHNS and CDR2 SASEGT. The chain's CDR3 is CASRSSGSFLSTDTQYF. The DNA for the CDR3 is TGTGCCAGCAGGTCTAGCGGGAGCTTTCTTAGCACAGATACGCAGTATTTT.

This clonotype has a handful of counts. V usage is TRBV5-1 and J usage is TRBJ2-3; weak D call: TRBD2 (6 bases). CDR1 is SGHRS, CDR2 YFSETQ, per germline. This CDR3 is built from 15 residues. Trimming left V 0 bases short and J 4 bases short, with 12 bases between. The CDR3 here is CASSLERATADTQYF. CDR3 bases: TGCGCCAGCAGCTTGGAGCGGGCGACGGCAGATACGCAGTATTTT.

The sample holds a few counts of this clonotype. The chain is built from TRBV7-2 and TRBJ2-7; no clear D gene. CDR3 size: 16 residues. The germline CDR1 and CDR2 sequences are SGHTA and FQGNSA. Trimming removed 4 bases from V and 4 bases from J, with 20 bases in between. Here the CDR3 DNA reads TGTGCCAGCAGCTCAAGCAGTGGTAGTTTGGGGTACGAGCAGTACTTC. Protein product: CASSSSSGSLGYEQYF.

This clonotype came up a few times. This chain connects TRBV20-1 to TRBJ2-1; no reliable D call. The CDR3 runs to 16 residues. Trimming shortened V by 0 bases and J by 7 bases, and 19 bases separated the two germline ends. Germline values: CDR1 DFQATT, CDR2 SNEGSKA (reference sequence). The CDR3 nucleotides are TGCAGTGCTAGAGATAGAACTCCATCTGGGTTGAATGAGCAGTTCTTC. Translation gives CSARDRTPSGLNEQFF.